Following are 27 T cell receptor beta chains from one sample sequenced in a study of shared clonotypes between healthy human individuals. Profiled with immunoSEQ multiplex PCR; TCRdb holds only in-frame clones, not every one. This repertoire shows hundreds of thousands of clones, less than 80% found once; its top ten account for under 2%. Input material: memory CD4+ T cells sorted from blood. The subset denotes: CD45RA-negative fraction. Receptor source: a woman aged 25-40 years in good health.

In its sample, this clone was seen many times. The chain carries TRBV28 and TRBJ1-2; D is undetermined. Germline loops: CDR1 MDHEN, CDR2 SYDVKM. Trimming took 3 bases from V and 6 from J, leaving 5 bases between them. The CDR3 extends over 11 amino acids. For the CDR3, the DNA is TGTGCCAGCAGTTTGAAGGATGGCTACACCTTC. This translates into CASSLKDGYTF.

Many counts were recorded for this clone. The chain employs TRBV27 and TRBJ1-4; no reliable D call. The CDR3 consists of 14 residues. The germline gives CDR1 MNHEY, CDR2 SMNVEV (reference sequence). V was shortened by 4 bases and J by 1 base, with 7 bases between the two germline ends. CDR3 residues: CASSSRRTNEKLFF. The CDR3 DNA reads TGTGCCAGCAGTTCGCGCCGAACTAATGAAAAACTGTTTTTT.

This sequence joins TRBV28 and TRBJ2-1; the match to TRBD2 covers 7 bases. This CDR3 is 15 amino acids long. Germline V gene lookup returns CDR1 MDHEN and CDR2 SYDVKM. V lost 6 bases to trimming and J lost 2 bases; unmatched junction nucleotides: 7. The CDR3 nucleotides read TGTGCCAGCAGGGAAAGCGGGGAAACCTACAATGAGCAGTTCTTC. This gives the protein CASRESGETYNEQFF.

The J gene is TRBJ2-1, the V gene TRBV27; D possibly corresponds to TRBD2 (6 bases). The V end lost 0 bases, the J end lost 4 bases, and 10 bases lay between the germline ends. Germline V gene sequence: CDR1 MNHEY, CDR2 SMNVEV (reference sequence). The CDR3 is 15 amino acids. CDR3 in DNA: TGTGCCAGCAGTTTATCGGCTAGCGAGTACAATGAGCAGTTCTTC. Residues: CASSLSASEYNEQFF.

V is TRBV7-2 and J is TRBJ2-5; D gene ambiguous. The CDR3 length is 13 residues. The ends were cut back, 3 bases at V and 5 bases at J, with 10 bases in the middle. From germline, CDR1 is SGHTA and CDR2 FQGNSA. The CDR3 coding sequence is TGTGCCAGCAGCTTGACATTTGTGGAGACCCAGTACTTC. It is translated as CASSLTFVETQYF. Together with reference TRBV7-2 and TRBJ2-5, the CDR3 gives the full variable domain: GAGVSQSPSNKVTEKGKDVELRCDPISGHTALYWYRQSLGQGLEFLIYFQGNSAPDKSGLPSDRFSAERTGGSVSTLTIQRTQQEDSAVYLCASSLTFVETQYFGPGTRLLVL.

This chain uses TRBV2 with TRBJ2-7; 9 bases are a match to TRBD1. V shed 8 bases, J shed 1 base, and the junction held 3 bases outside the gene matches. Per germline, CDR1 SNHLY and CDR2 FYNNEI. The CDR3 totals 13 residues. The CDR3 DNA reads TGTGCCAGCCGCGGGACAGGGTCCTACGAGCAGTACTTC. Its protein product is CASRGTGSYEQYF.

The chain couples TRBV5-1 to TRBJ2-3; D tentatively fits TRBD1 or TRBD2 (5 bases each). The CDR3 has 19 residues. Germline V gene data show CDR1 as SGHRS and CDR2 as YFSETQ. Trimming took 0 bases from V and 4 from J, leaving 24 bases between them. In DNA form, the CDR3 reads TGCGCCAGCAGCTTGGCCCGGGGCGTCGAGGAAATGAGCGCAGATACGCAGTATTTT. It translates to CASSLARGVEEMSADTQYF.

This clone was seen once. The chain is built from TRBV19 and TRBJ1-1; 8 bases align to TRBD1. The CDR3 consists of 14 residues. V shed 6 bases and J 1 base; nucleotides not matched to a gene: 4. The germline CDR1 and CDR2 sequences are LNHDA and SQIVND (reference sequence). The CDR3: CASRPDRGNTEAFF. Written as DNA, the CDR3 is TGTGCCAGTAGACCTGACAGGGGGAACACTGAAGCTTTCTTT.

The chain is built from TRBV14 and TRBJ2-1; a weak D match, TRBD1 (6 bases). In germline, CDR1 is SGHDN, CDR2 FVKESK. The CDR3 extends over 13 amino acids. V was clipped by 2 bases and J by 9 bases, with 11 bases between them. CDR3 protein: CASSQYRDGEQFF. The CDR3 DNA follows: TGTGCCAGCAGCCAATACAGGGACGGTGAGCAGTTCTTC.

Concerning this clone itself: The identical CDR3 is also encoded by other nucleotide sequences in the sample. V and J are TRBV2 and TRBJ2-7; 14 bases are shared with TRBD2. V shed 3 bases, J shed 6 bases, and the junction held 1 base outside the gene matches. The germline gives CDR1 SNHLY, CDR2 FYNNEI. The CDR3 runs to 14 residues. CDR3 protein: CASSDGLAGGEQYF. The CDR3 nucleotides read TGTGCCAGCAGTGATGGACTAGCGGGAGGCGAGCAGTACTTC.

The chain is built from TRBV27 and TRBJ2-7; TRBD1 matches at 9 bases. Per the germline V gene, CDR1 is MNHEY and CDR2 is SMNVEV (reference sequence). This CDR3 is built from 13 residues. V was pared by 3 bases and J by 4 bases, with 1 base of the junction left unmatched. CDR3 in amino acids: CASSLGTGYEQYF. The CDR3 DNA follows: TGTGCCAGCAGTTTGGGGACAGGGTACGAGCAGTACTTC.

V usage is TRBV7-8 and J usage is TRBJ2-7, with D unresolved. Trimming removed 2 bases from V and 3 bases from J, with 8 bases in between. Germline lookup yields CDR1 SGHVS and CDR2 FQNEAQ. CDR3 length: 13 amino acids. The CDR3 DNA follows: TGTGCCAGCAGCTTAAGGAGAAACTACGAGCAGTACTTC. Its protein is CASSLRRNYEQYF.

V is TRBV30 and J is TRBJ2-5, with D possibly TRBD2 on 7 matching bases. This CDR3 is built from 13 residues. Germline V lookup: CDR1 GTSNPN, CDR2 SVGIG (reference sequence). V was shortened by 2 bases and J by 1 base, with 8 bases between the two germline ends. CDR3 protein: CAWSRGGQETQYF. CDR3 bases: TGTGCCTGGAGTAGGGGGGGCCAAGAGACCCAGTACTTC.

V and J are TRBV6-5 and TRBJ2-7, with D possibly being TRBD2 (6 bases). The CDR3 covers 14 residues. CDR1 is MNHEY and CDR2 is SVGAGI in the germline V gene. V was pared by 3 bases and J by 0 bases, with 9 bases between. The CDR3 spells CASSYSGYSYEQYF. The CDR3 region has the DNA TGTGCCAGCAGTTATAGCGGCTACTCCTACGAGCAGTACTTC.

The chain couples TRBV2 to TRBJ2-2; D not resolved. With 6 bases removed from V and 5 bases from J, the gap between germline ends came to 7 bases. Germline CDR1 and CDR2: SNHLY and FYNNEI. The length of the CDR3 is 12 residues. The CDR3 DNA reads as TGTGCCAGCAGGAGAACTACCGGGGAGCTGTTTTTT. Translated: CASRRTTGELFF.

In its sample, this clone was seen a few times. V usage is TRBV11-2 and J usage is TRBJ2-3, with TRBD1 identical over 8 bases. Unmatched junction bases numbered 12, after V lost 5 bases and J lost 2 bases. The V gene's germline CDR1 is SGHAT and CDR2 FQNNGV. The CDR3 is 17 residues long. The CDR3 nucleotides are TGTGCCAGCAGCCTCCTACGGACAGGGAGTGTCACAGATACGCAGTATTTT. It specifies CASSLLRTGSVTDTQYF.

The rearrangement links TRBV28 to TRBJ1-5; D unclear. The CDR3 runs 12 residues. Germline V gene data show CDR1 as MDHEN and CDR2 as SYDVKM. V was clipped by 6 bases and J by 9 bases, with 12 bases between them. The CDR3 nucleotides read TGTGCCAGCAGAGAGTCGGAGCGGCCCCAGCATTTT. This gives the protein CASRESERPQHF.

A few counts support this clone. The CDR3 loop reads CASSPRPYATNEKLFF. The CDR3 nucleotides read TGTGCCAGTAGTCCCCGGCCCTACGCGACTAATGAAAAACTGTTTTTT. The chain joins TRBV19 to TRBJ1-4; D is uncertain. The germline V and J ends were trimmed by 5 bases and 2 bases, with 15 bases remaining between them. This CDR3 comprises 16 residues. CDR1 LNHDA and CDR2 SQIVND come from the germline V gene (reference sequence).

This clone has just a few counts. The CDR3 sequence is CASSREGAGYEQYF. In DNA form, the CDR3 reads TGCGCCAGCAGCCGAGAGGGAGCAGGGTACGAGCAGTACTTC. The chain is built from TRBV5-1 and TRBJ2-7; tentatively, D is TRBD1 or TRBD2 (5 bases each). The ends were cut back, 4 bases at V and 4 bases at J, with 15 bases in the middle. Germline V gene sequence: CDR1 SGHRS, CDR2 YFSETQ. The CDR3 runs 14 residues.

This rearrangement joins TRBV5-1 to TRBJ1-4; no reliable D call. The CDR3 contains 15 residues. Trimming left V 4 bases short and J 10 bases short, with 20 bases between. CDR1 SGHRS and CDR2 YFSETQ come from the germline V gene. The CDR3 region is CASSPTMTLKGKLFF. The DNA of the CDR3 is TGCGCCAGCAGCCCTACGATGACTCTGAAAGGAAAACTGTTTTTT.

The V gene is TRBV29-1, the J gene TRBJ1-2, with a weak D call TRBD1 (6 bases). This CDR3 is built from 12 residues. Trimming shortened V by 5 bases and J by 4 bases, and 11 bases separated the two germline ends. The germline CDR1 and CDR2 sequences are SQVTM and ANQGSEA. The CDR3 protein is CSVRTAPYGYTF. For the CDR3, the DNA is TGCAGCGTTCGGACAGCGCCCTATGGCTACACCTTC.

This clone occurred many times. The rearrangement uses TRBV27 and TRBJ2-1, with 7 bases that match TRBD2. This CDR3 contains 13 residues. With 9 bases clipped from V and 3 bases from J, the junction kept 5 bases outside the gene matches. The germline CDR1 and CDR2 sequences are MNHEY and SMNVEV (reference sequence). Here the CDR3 reads CARRLADYNEQFF. The DNA for the CDR3 is TGTGCCAGGAGACTAGCCGACTACAATGAGCAGTTCTTC.

V is TRBV7-3 and J is TRBJ2-1, with 8 positions matching TRBD2. Germline CDR1 SGHTA, CDR2 FQGTGA. V was clipped by 4 bases and J by 3 bases; unmatched bases: 5. The CDR3 sequence is 15 residues long. This CDR3 reads CASSSVLAGYNEQFF. The CDR3 coding sequence is TGTGCCAGCAGCTCAGTTCTAGCGGGCTACAATGAGCAGTTCTTC.

V gene TRBV11-1 combines with J gene TRBJ2-7; D possibly corresponds to TRBD1 (6 bases). Germline CDR1 is SGHAT and CDR2 is FQDESV (reference sequence). V was pared by 5 bases and J by 3 bases, with 20 bases between. CDR3 length: 16 amino acids. The CDR3 sequence: CASSPRQGTGIYEQYF. DNA for the CDR3: TGTGCCAGCAGCCCCCGGCAGGGGACCGGAATCTACGAGCAGTACTTC.

V and J are TRBV6-6 and TRBJ1-5, with D possibly TRBD1 on 6 matching bases. Germline V gene lookup returns CDR1 MNHNY and CDR2 SVGAGI (reference sequence). Between the trimmed V and J ends, which lost 7 bases and 3 bases, there was a span of 10 bases. This CDR3 has 13 amino acids. As DNA, the CDR3 is TGTGCCAGCAATACAGGGACCAATCAGCCCCAGCATTTT. Its protein is CASNTGTNQPQHF.

On this clone itself: The same CDR3 is also encoded by other DNA sequences in this sample. This chain connects TRBV6-1 to TRBJ1-1; D not resolved. The CDR3 consists of 14 residues. Looked up from germline, CDR1 is MNHNS and CDR2 is SASEGT. V lost 0 bases and J lost 5, with 10 bases in between. CDR3 residues: CASSEALRGTEAFF. DNA of the CDR3: TGTGCCAGCAGTGAAGCGCTTCGCGGGACTGAAGCTTTCTTT.

V and J are TRBV10-2 and TRBJ2-2, with D perhaps assigned TRBD1 or TRBD2 (5 bases each). There are 15 residues in the CDR3. CDR1 WSHSY and CDR2 SAAADI come from the germline V gene. Trimming removed 9 bases from V and 0 bases from J, with 14 bases in between. CDR3 amino acids: CASERQGANTGELFF. Written as DNA, the CDR3 is TGCGCCAGTGAGAGGCAGGGAGCGAACACCGGGGAGCTGTTTTTT.